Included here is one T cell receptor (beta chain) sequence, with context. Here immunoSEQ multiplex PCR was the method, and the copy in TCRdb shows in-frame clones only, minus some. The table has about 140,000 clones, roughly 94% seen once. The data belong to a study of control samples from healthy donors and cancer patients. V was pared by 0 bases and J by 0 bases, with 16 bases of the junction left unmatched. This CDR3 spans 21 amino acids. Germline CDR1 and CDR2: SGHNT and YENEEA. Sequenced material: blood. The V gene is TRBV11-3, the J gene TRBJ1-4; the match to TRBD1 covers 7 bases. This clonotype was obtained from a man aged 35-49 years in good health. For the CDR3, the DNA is TGTGCCAGCAGCTTAGATATCACAGGGACAGCTAATTACCCAACTAATGAAAAACTGTTTTTT. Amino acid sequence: CASSLDITGTANYPTNEKLFF.